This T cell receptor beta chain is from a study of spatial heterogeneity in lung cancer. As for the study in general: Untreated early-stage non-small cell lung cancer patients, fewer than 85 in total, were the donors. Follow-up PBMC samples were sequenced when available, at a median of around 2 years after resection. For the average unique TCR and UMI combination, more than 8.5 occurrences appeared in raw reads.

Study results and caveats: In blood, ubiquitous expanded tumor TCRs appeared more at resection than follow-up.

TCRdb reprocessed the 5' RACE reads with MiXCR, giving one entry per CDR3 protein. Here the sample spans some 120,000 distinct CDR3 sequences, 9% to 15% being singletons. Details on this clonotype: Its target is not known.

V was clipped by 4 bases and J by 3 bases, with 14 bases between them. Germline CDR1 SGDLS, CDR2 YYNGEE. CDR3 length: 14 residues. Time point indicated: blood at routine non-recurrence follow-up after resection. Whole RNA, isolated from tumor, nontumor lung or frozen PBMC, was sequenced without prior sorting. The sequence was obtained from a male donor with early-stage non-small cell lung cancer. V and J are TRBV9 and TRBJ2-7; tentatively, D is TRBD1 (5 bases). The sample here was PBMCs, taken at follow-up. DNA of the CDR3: TGTGCCAGCAGCCCCGGCCAACAGGTCTACGAGCAGTACTTC. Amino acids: CASSPGQQVYEQYF.